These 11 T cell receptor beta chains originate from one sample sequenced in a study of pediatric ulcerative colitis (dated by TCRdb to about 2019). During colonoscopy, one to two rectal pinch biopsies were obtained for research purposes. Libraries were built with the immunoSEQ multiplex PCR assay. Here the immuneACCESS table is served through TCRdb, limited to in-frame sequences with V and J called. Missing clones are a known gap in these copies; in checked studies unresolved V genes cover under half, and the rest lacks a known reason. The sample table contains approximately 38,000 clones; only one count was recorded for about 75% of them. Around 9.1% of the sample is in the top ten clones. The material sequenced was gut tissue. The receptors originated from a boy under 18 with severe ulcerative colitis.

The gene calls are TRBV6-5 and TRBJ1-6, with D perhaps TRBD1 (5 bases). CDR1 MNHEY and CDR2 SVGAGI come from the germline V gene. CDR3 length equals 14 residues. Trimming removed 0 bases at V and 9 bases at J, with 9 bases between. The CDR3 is CASSYSGGTSPLHF. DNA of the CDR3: TGTGCCAGCAGTTACTCGGGGGGGACTTCACCCCTCCACTTT.

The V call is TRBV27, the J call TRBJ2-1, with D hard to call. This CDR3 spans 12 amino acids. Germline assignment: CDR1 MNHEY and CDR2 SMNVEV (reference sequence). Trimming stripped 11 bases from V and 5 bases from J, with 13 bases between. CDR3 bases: TGTGCCTGCCAGTCACGGGACAATGAGCAGTTCTTC. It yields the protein CACQSRDNEQFF.

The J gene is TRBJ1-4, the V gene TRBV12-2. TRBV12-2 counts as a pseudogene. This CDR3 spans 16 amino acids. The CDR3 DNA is TGTGCAAGTCGCTTAGCGGGGGGACGGTTAAGGGAAAAACTGTTTTTT. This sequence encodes CASRLAGGRLREKLFF.

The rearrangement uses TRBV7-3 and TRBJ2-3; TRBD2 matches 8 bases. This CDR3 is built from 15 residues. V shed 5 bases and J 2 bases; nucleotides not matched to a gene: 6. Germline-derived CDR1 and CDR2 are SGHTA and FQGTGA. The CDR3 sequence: CASSPRGGPTDTQYF. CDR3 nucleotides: TGTGCCAGCAGCCCCCGGGGGGGGCCCACAGATACGCAGTATTTT. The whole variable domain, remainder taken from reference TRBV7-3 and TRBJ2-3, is GAGVSQTPSNKVTEKGKYVELRCDPISGHTALYWYRQSLGQGPEFLIYFQGTGAADDSGLPNDRFFAVRPEGSVSTLKIQRTERGDSAVYLCASSPRGGPTDTQYFGPGTRLTVL.

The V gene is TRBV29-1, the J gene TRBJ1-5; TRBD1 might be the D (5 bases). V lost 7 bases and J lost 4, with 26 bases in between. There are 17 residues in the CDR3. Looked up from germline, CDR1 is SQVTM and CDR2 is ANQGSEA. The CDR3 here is CSGTGLIKTGANQPQHF. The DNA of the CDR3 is TGCAGCGGAACGGGACTGATAAAAACTGGGGCTAATCAGCCCCAGCATTTT. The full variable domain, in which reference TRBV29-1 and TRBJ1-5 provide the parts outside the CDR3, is SAVISQKPSRDICQRGTSLTIQCQVDSQVTMMFWYRQQPGQSLTLIATANQGSEATYESGFVIDKFPISRPNLTFSTLTVSNMSPEDSSIYLCSGTGLIKTGANQPQHFGDGTRLSIL.

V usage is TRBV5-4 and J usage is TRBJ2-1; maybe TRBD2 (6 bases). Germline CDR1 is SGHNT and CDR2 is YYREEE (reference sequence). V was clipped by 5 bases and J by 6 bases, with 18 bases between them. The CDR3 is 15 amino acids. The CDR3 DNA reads TGTGCCAGCAGGATCCTGGGGCGGGGTTCCAATGAGCAGTTCTTC. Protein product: CASRILGRGSNEQFF.

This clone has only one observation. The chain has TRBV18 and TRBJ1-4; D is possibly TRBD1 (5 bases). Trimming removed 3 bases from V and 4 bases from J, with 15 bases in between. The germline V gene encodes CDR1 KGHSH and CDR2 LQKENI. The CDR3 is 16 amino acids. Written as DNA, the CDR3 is TGTGCCAGCTCACCTCGAACAGGTCTCGGTAATGAAAAACTGTTTTTT. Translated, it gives CASSPRTGLGNEKLFF.

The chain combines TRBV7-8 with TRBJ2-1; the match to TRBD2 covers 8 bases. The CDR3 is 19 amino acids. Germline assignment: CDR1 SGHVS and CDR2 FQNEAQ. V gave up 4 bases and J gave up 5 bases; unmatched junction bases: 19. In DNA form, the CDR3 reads TGTGCCAGCAGCTCCCCCAGGACGGGGGGGGCTAGAAGAAACAATGAGCAGTTCTTC. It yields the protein CASSSPRTGGARRNNEQFF.

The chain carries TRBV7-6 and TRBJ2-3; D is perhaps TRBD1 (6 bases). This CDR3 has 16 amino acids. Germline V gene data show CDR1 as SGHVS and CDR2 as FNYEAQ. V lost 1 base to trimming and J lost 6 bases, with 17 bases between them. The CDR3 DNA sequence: TGTGCCAGCAGCTTAGAACCCGCCAGGGGATGGGATACGCAGTATTTT. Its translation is CASSLEPARGWDTQYF.

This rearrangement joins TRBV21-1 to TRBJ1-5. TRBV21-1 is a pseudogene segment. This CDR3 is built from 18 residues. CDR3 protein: CASSKGHPTQPLNQPQHF. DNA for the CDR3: TGTGCCAGCAGCAAAGGTCATCCCACTCAACCACTCAATCAGCCCCAGCATTTT.

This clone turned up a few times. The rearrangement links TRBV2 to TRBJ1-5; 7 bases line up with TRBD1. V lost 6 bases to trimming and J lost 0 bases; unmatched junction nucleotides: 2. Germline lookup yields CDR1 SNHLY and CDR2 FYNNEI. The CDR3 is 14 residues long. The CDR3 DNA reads TGTGCCAGCAGCAGGGGGATTAGCAATCAGCCCCAGCATTTT. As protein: CASSRGISNQPQHF.